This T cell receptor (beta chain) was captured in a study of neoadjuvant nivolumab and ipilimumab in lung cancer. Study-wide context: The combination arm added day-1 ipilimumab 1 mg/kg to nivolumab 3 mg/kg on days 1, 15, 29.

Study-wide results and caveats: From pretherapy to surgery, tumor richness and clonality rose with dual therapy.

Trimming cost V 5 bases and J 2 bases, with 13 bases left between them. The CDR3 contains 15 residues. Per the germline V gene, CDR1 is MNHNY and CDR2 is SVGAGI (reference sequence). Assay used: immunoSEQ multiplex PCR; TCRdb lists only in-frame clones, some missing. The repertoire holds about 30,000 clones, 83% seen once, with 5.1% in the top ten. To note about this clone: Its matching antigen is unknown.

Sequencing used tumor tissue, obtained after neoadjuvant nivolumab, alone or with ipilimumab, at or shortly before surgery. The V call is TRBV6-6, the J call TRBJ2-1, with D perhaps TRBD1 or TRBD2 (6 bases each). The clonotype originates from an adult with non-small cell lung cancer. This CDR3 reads CASSQEGGTYNEQFF. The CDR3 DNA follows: TGTGCCAGCAGTCAAGAGGGGGGAACCTACAATGAGCAGTTCTTC.